This TCR beta chain was identified during a study of blood T cell repertoires in COVID-19. The V end lost 10 bases, the J end lost 0 bases, and 9 bases lay between the germline ends. Germline CDR1 is WNHNN and CDR2 is SYGVQD (reference sequence). The CDR3 covers 13 residues. Assay: immunoSEQ multiplex PCR; the TCRdb copy retains only in-frame clones and omits some. The sample contains about 260,000 clones, 80% to 90% of which appear only once. This receptor was identified in a man in his forties or fifties who had been exposed to COVID-19. Sequencing was carried out using PBMCs or T cells enriched from blood (not recorded which). The V gene is TRBV10-1, the J gene TRBJ1-4, with D possibly being TRBD1 (6 bases). The CDR3 is CATRTATNEKLFF. The CDR3 nucleotides are TGCGCCACCCGGACAGCAACTAATGAAAAACTGTTTTTT.